These 25 T cell receptor beta chains were sequenced from one sample in a study of blood T cell repertoires in COVID-19. TCRdb keeps only in-frame clones here, not all; method: immunoSEQ multiplex PCR. The table lists 200,000 to 250,000 clones, 82% of them singletons, with over 9.5% in the top ten. Sequencing was done on a sample of peripheral blood. These receptors all come from a woman aged 40 to 50 with acute or convalescent COVID-19.

This clone has only one observation. The V and J genes are TRBV4-2 and TRBJ2-3, with TRBD2 matching over 7 bases. Trimming cost V 1 base and J 3 bases; bases outside gene matches: 13. The CDR3 totals 18 residues. Germline assignment: CDR1 LGHNA and CDR2 YNFKEQ. CDR3 region: CASSQGGLGGGATDTQYF. For the CDR3, the DNA is TGTGCCAGCAGCCAAGGCGGTCTGGGCGGGGGAGCAACAGATACGCAGTATTTT.

Remarks on this clone: Within the sample, other DNA sequences also encode this same CDR3. V gene TRBV6-1 combines with J gene TRBJ1-5; D not resolved. The CDR3 totals 15 residues. The germline V and J ends were trimmed by 1 base and 0 bases, with 7 bases remaining between them. The germline V gene encodes CDR1 MNHNS and CDR2 SASEGT. The CDR3 spells CASSEGTASNQPQHF. The CDR3 nucleotides are TGTGCCAGCAGTGAAGGCACAGCTAGCAATCAGCCCCAGCATTTT.

This clone was counted only a few times. Other DNA sequences in the same sample also yield this CDR3. This chain links TRBV9 with TRBJ2-1; the match to TRBD2 covers 8 bases. In germline, CDR1 is SGDLS, CDR2 YYNGEE. V dropped 0 bases and J dropped 6; count of bases not matched to a gene: 11. The CDR3 runs to 17 residues. The DNA of the CDR3 is TGTGCCAGCAGCGTAGACCCTCCGGGACTAGTAAGCAATGAGCAGTTCTTC. Encoded protein: CASSVDPPGLVSNEQFF.

The chain couples TRBV5-1 to TRBJ2-5; 7 nucleotides match TRBD1. Germline V gene data show CDR1 as SGHRS and CDR2 as YFSETQ. The CDR3 has 16 amino acids. The ends lost 4 bases at V and 4 bases at J; junction bases unmatched: 13. CDR3 bases: TGCGCCAGCAGCCTAGAGGGGGCGCTGAGTAGAGAGACCCAGTACTTC. This encodes CASSLEGALSRETQYF. Variable domain in full (rest from reference TRBV5-1 and TRBJ2-5): KAGVTQTPRYLIKTRGQQVTLSCSPISGHRSVSWYQQTPGQGLQFLFEYFSETQRNKGNFPGRFSGRQFSNSRSEMNVSTLELGDSALYLCASSLEGALSRETQYFGPGTRLLVL.

This clone was seen more than once but under ten times. The chain couples TRBV5-6 to TRBJ2-7, with TRBD2 identical over 11 bases. CDR3 length: 15 residues. In germline, CDR1 is SGHDT, CDR2 YYEEEE. The V gene end was trimmed by 3 bases and the J gene end by 2 bases; junction bases not matched to a gene: 4. The CDR3 spells CASSWGTSGPYEQYF. The CDR3 region has the DNA TGTGCCAGCAGCTGGGGGACTAGCGGACCCTACGAGCAGTACTTC.

The chain uses TRBV19 and TRBJ1-2; 7 bases align to TRBD1. This CDR3 is 14 amino acids long. Germline trimming cut 4 bases from V and 8 bases from J; bases unmatched to any gene: 10. Germline V lookup: CDR1 LNHDA, CDR2 SQIVND (reference sequence). The chain's CDR3 is CASSTETGFGGYTF. The CDR3 region has the DNA TGTGCCAGTAGTACGGAGACAGGGTTCGGAGGCTACACCTTC.

CDR3 DNA sequence: TGTGCCAGCAGTTCAGCGGGGGACACAGATACGCAGTATTTT. Its translation: CASSSAGDTDTQYF. The chain employs TRBV6-5 and TRBJ2-3, with TRBD2 identical over 8 bases. Trimming took 4 bases from V and 2 from J; bases not matched to a gene: 2. There are 14 residues in the CDR3. Per germline, CDR1 MNHEY and CDR2 SVGAGI.

DNA for the CDR3: TGTGCCAGCAGTGTAGACGGGACAGGACACCAGCATTTT. Protein product: CASSVDGTGHQHF. The J gene is TRBJ1-5, the V gene TRBV2; 8 bases are shared with TRBD1. V trimming: 4 bases; J trimming: 12 bases; junction bases outside the gene matches: 8. Germline CDR1 SNHLY, CDR2 FYNNEI. The CDR3 loop spans 13 amino acids.

The rearrangement links TRBV27 to TRBJ2-7; D remains ambiguous. The CDR3 covers 13 residues. V lost 2 bases, J lost 4 bases, and 9 bases lay in between. CDR1 is MNHEY and CDR2 is SMNVEV in the germline V gene (reference sequence). CDR3 protein: CASSLGPKYEQYF. The CDR3 coding sequence is TGTGCCAGCAGTTTAGGTCCTAAATACGAGCAGTACTTC.

This CDR3 reads CASSQETGATNEKLFF. The CDR3 region has the DNA TGTGCCAGCAGCCAAGAAACGGGTGCAACTAATGAAAAACTGTTTTTT. The rearrangement uses TRBV3-1 (or the pseudogene TRBV3-2) and TRBJ1-4; D is undetermined. V lost 0 bases and J 0 bases, leaving 8 bases between the germline ends. CDR1 and CDR2 from the germline V gene are LGHDT and YNNKEL (reference sequence). The CDR3 is made up of 16 amino acids.

V gene TRBV29-1 combines with J gene TRBJ1-5, with a tentative D call TRBD1 (5 bases). Per the germline V gene, CDR1 is SQVTM and CDR2 is ANQGSEA. The V gene lost 5 bases and the J gene lost 0 bases, with 11 bases spanning the gap. The CDR3 loop spans 14 amino acids. The CDR3: CSVLDSYSNQPQHF. CDR3 DNA: TGCAGCGTTCTCGACAGCTATAGCAATCAGCCCCAGCATTTT.

The rearrangement uses TRBV7-9 and TRBJ1-6; TRBD1 agrees at 7 bases. Germline CDR1 is SEHNR and CDR2 is FQNEAQ (reference sequence). CDR3 length: 14 amino acids. The J segment lost 9 bases and the V segment lost 2 bases, leaving 4 bases of the junction unmatched. For the CDR3, the DNA is TGTGCCAGCAGCTTACAACAGGGGAGTTCACCCCTCCACTTT. Its protein is CASSLQQGSSPLHF.

This clone was seen just once. V usage is TRBV6-6 and J usage is TRBJ1-1; 7 positions agree with TRBD1. Germline CDR1 MNHNY, CDR2 SVGAGI (reference sequence). Trimming cost V 6 bases and J 0 bases; bases outside gene matches: 10. The CDR3 has 16 amino acids. Written as DNA, the CDR3 is TGTGCCAGCAGACACGCCCGGACAGGCTTGAACACTGAAGCTTTCTTT. Its protein is CASRHARTGLNTEAFF.

The chain combines TRBV18 with TRBJ1-1; D perhaps matches TRBD1 (5 bases). CDR1 is KGHSH and CDR2 is LQKENI in the germline V gene. The CDR3 length is 14 residues. Trimming cost V 1 base and J 0 bases, with 6 bases left between them. The CDR3 sequence: CASSPQGMNTEAFF. In DNA, the CDR3 is TGTGCCAGCTCACCACAGGGGATGAACACTGAAGCTTTCTTT.

This sequence joins TRBV5-1 and TRBJ2-3; no firm D call. Trimming pared 2 bases from V and 5 bases from J, leaving 3 bases between. The CDR3 has 11 residues. From germline, CDR1 is SGHRS and CDR2 YFSETQ. The CDR3 DNA sequence: TGCGCCAGCAGCTTCCAAGATACGCAGTATTTT. It yields the protein CASSFQDTQYF.

J is TRBJ1-1 and V is TRBV5-6; D gene unclear. The CDR3 totals 14 residues. The germline V gene encodes CDR1 SGHDT and CDR2 YYEEEE. The germline V and J ends were trimmed by 0 bases and 5 bases, with 11 bases remaining between them. CDR3 coding DNA: TGTGCCAGCAGCTTGGGGGCGGGTTTGACTGAAGCTTTCTTT. It specifies CASSLGAGLTEAFF.

This sequence joins TRBV5-3 and TRBJ2-3; 9 bases are a match to TRBD2. TRBV5-3 is an ORF, with its function uncertain. Trimming at V came to 1 base and at J to 1 base, leaving 7 bases not matched to a gene. This CDR3 comprises 17 residues. This chain's CDR3 is CARSLRSGGPGTDTQYF. CDR3 nucleotide sequence: TGTGCCAGAAGCTTGAGGAGCGGGGGGCCAGGCACAGATACGCAGTATTTT.

The gene calls are TRBV2 and TRBJ1-2, with TRBD1 as a possible D gene (5 bases). CDR1 and CDR2 from the germline V gene are SNHLY and FYNNEI. V was shortened by 7 bases and J by 0 bases, with 18 bases between the two germline ends. The length of the CDR3 is 16 residues. CDR3: CASMDTGRPANYGYTF. Written as DNA, the CDR3 is TGTGCCAGCATGGACACAGGTCGTCCCGCTAACTATGGCTACACCTTC.

The rearrangement joins TRBV7-9 to TRBJ2-3; a possible D gene is TRBD2 (6 bases). The CDR3 is made up of 15 amino acids. Trimming took 0 bases from V and 3 from J, leaving 10 bases between them. Germline CDR1 SEHNR, CDR2 FQNEAQ (reference sequence). For the CDR3, the DNA is TGTGCCAGCAGCTTAGCGCCGGAGGGGACAGATACGCAGTATTTT. This sequence encodes CASSLAPEGTDTQYF.

The rearrangement links TRBV6-5 to TRBJ1-1; maybe TRBD1 (5 bases). V was pared by 4 bases and J by 4 bases, with 10 bases between. CDR3 length: 13 amino acids. Germline V gene lookup returns CDR1 MNHEY and CDR2 SVGAGI. In nucleotides, the CDR3 is TGTGCCAGCAGTTTACAGGATTCCACTGAAGCTTTCTTT. This translates into CASSLQDSTEAFF.

V usage is TRBV7-2 and J usage is TRBJ1-2; tentative D call: TRBD1 (6 bases). Germline CDR1 and CDR2: SGHTA and FQGNSA. The CDR3 sequence is 13 residues long. The V gene lost 3 bases and the J gene lost 8 bases, with 13 bases spanning the gap. The CDR3 loop is CASSFGGGRGYTF. The CDR3, as DNA: TGTGCCAGCAGCTTCGGGGGGGGGCGAGGCTACACCTTC.

This chain links TRBV4-1 with TRBJ2-1; D is uncertain. CDR1 and CDR2 (germline): MGHRA, YSYEKL. V was trimmed by 0 bases and J by 8 bases, leaving 5 bases between them. The length of the CDR3 is 12 residues. The CDR3 reads CASSQDTDEQFF. In DNA, the CDR3 is TGCGCCAGCAGCCAAGATACGGATGAGCAGTTCTTC.

The V call is TRBV28, the J call TRBJ1-5; 7 bases agree with TRBD1. Per germline, CDR1 MDHEN and CDR2 SYDVKM. Unmatched junction bases numbered 7, after V lost 5 bases and J lost 0 bases. This CDR3 contains 16 residues. The CDR3 spells CASSLLGTVSNQPQHF. The CDR3 region has the DNA TGTGCCAGCAGTCTTCTGGGGACAGTTAGCAATCAGCCCCAGCATTTT.

The CDR3 DNA is TGTGCCAGCAGCTTCGAGGAGACAGCTGGCTACACCTTC. This gives the protein CASSFEETAGYTF. The rearrangement uses TRBV11-2 and TRBJ1-2, with D maybe TRBD1 (5 bases). CDR1 is SGHAT, CDR2 FQNNGV, per germline. The CDR3 runs to 13 residues. Trimming left V 3 bases short and J 7 bases short, with 12 bases between.

This sequence joins TRBV30 and TRBJ2-7, with D possibly TRBD2 on 6 matching bases. Germline lookup yields CDR1 GTSNPN and CDR2 SVGIG (reference sequence). V gave up 3 bases and J gave up 1 base, with 13 bases separating them. CDR3 size: 14 residues. In nucleotides, the CDR3 is TGTGCCTGGAGAGCCGGGGGTTATTCCTACGAGCAGTACTTC. Amino acids: CAWRAGGYSYEQYF. The full variable domain, in which reference TRBV30 and TRBJ2-7 provide the parts outside the CDR3, is SQTIHQWPATLVQPVGSPLSLECTVEGTSNPNLYWYRQAAGRGLQLLFYSVGIGQISSEVPQNLSASRPQDRQFILSSKKLLLSDSGFYLCAWRAGGYSYEQYFGPGTRLTVT.